The rows below give T cell receptor beta chains drawn from one sample of a study of cytomegalovirus exposure and HLA in healthy donors. Data came from immunoSEQ multiplex PCR; TCRdb stores just in-frame clones and leaves some out. The data contain around 120,000 clones, about three quarters of them seen just once; the ten biggest clones take up roughly 3.2%. The sequenced sample was PBMCs. Every receptor here comes from a man aged 25-45 years in good health and CMV-seronegative. Both conserved end residues are part of each CDR3. Rows give clone size only sometimes, using once, few, many, or a class for an expanded clone.

cdr3_length clone_size v_call cdr3_aa
16 . TRBV6-5 CASSYSATQVVYEQYF
14 . TRBV4-2 CASSQEGEGDTQYF
15 . TRBV5-1 CASSLVGGSTDTQYF
13 . TRBV15 CATRRPGGHIQYF
15 . TRBV7-6 CASSLRRGSGNTIYF
17 . TRBV7-7 CASSFTDRGRVNTEAFF
15 . TRBV10-2 CASSAHLGPPGEQYF
16 . TRBV28 CASAGLAGDLQETQYF
14 . TRBV7-2 CASSYPGGTYEQYF
11 . TRBV5-4 CASSQTSEQFF
13 . TRBV11-3 CASSAQDSYEQYF
15 . TRBV7-9 CASSRDRIAKNIQYF
14 . TRBV7-9 CASSLDEPQETQYF
15 few TRBV5-1 CASSFSGSSTGELFF
12 once TRBV7-9 CASSLGRDEQYF
13 . TRBV29-1 CSATDRGTYEQYF